This is a list of T cell receptor beta chains from one sample in a study of cytomegalovirus exposure and HLA in healthy donors. The table came from immunoSEQ multiplex PCR; TCRdb's copy has only in-frame clones and leaves some out. The sample records some 80,000 clones, 78% being singletons. Sequencing was carried out using PBMCs. These receptors came from a man younger than 35 in good health and CMV-seropositive. The CDR3 runs from the conserved cysteine through the conserved F or W. Each record gives: V gene, clone size, J gene, D gene, CDR3 length, CDR3 protein, CDR3 DNA. The D gene is left open where the match is weak. Rows give clone size only sometimes, using once, few, many, or a class for an expanded clone.

V gene: TRBV15; clone size: .; J gene: TRBJ1-2; D gene: .; CDR3 length: 13; CDR3 protein: CATRQQAAYGYTF; CDR3 DNA: TGTGCCACCAGACAGCAAGCCGCGTATGGCTACACCTTC
V gene: TRBV6-6; clone size: .; J gene: TRBJ1-2; D gene: .; CDR3 length: 15; CDR3 protein: CASSYSLTRGTGYTF; CDR3 DNA: TGTGCCAGCAGTTACTCCCTGACAAGGGGTACCGGCTACACCTTC
V gene: TRBV6-5; clone size: .; J gene: TRBJ2-7; D gene: TRBD1; CDR3 length: 13; CDR3 protein: CASRDRGPYEQYF; CDR3 DNA: TGTGCCAGCAGGGACAGGGGACCCTACGAGCAGTACTTC
V gene: TRBV4-2; clone size: .; J gene: TRBJ1-2; D gene: .; CDR3 length: 14; CDR3 protein: CASSQEPDSYGYTF; CDR3 DNA: TGTGCCAGCAGCCAAGAACCGGACAGCTATGGCTACACCTTC
V gene: TRBV2; clone size: .; J gene: TRBJ1-2; D gene: TRBD1; CDR3 length: 16; CDR3 protein: CASSRGQGTTNYGYTF; CDR3 DNA: TGTGCCAGCAGTCGCGGACAGGGAACTACTAACTATGGCTACACCTTC
V gene: TRBV25-1; clone size: .; J gene: TRBJ2-1; D gene: .; CDR3 length: 15; CDR3 protein: CASSEGTNPSGEQFF; CDR3 DNA: TGTGCCAGCAGTGAAGGTACTAATCCAAGCGGTGAGCAGTTCTTC
V gene: TRBV4-1; clone size: .; J gene: TRBJ2-3; D gene: .; CDR3 length: 16; CDR3 protein: CASSQVGGTRTDTQYF; CDR3 DNA: TGCGCCAGCAGCCAAGTAGGCGGAACCCGCACAGATACGCAGTATTTT
V gene: TRBV14; clone size: .; J gene: TRBJ2-3; D gene: .; CDR3 length: 18; CDR3 protein: CASSPSRDRKLVTDTQYF; CDR3 DNA: TGTGCCAGCAGCCCTAGCCGGGATAGAAAGCTTGTCACAGATACGCAGTATTTT
V gene: TRBV10-1; clone size: .; J gene: TRBJ2-3; D gene: .; CDR3 length: 17; CDR3 protein: CASSEAGIGARTDTQYF; CDR3 DNA: TGCGCCAGCAGTGAAGCAGGGATTGGAGCAAGAACAGATACGCAGTATTTT
V gene: TRBV5-1; clone size: .; J gene: TRBJ1-5; D gene: TRBD1; CDR3 length: 17; CDR3 protein: CASSLGAGQGSNQPQHF; CDR3 DNA: TGCGCCAGCAGCTTGGGTGCGGGACAGGGTAGCAATCAGCCCCAGCATTTT
V gene: TRBV6-1; clone size: .; J gene: TRBJ2-7; D gene: .; CDR3 length: 14; CDR3 protein: CASAFFGLTYEQYF; CDR3 DNA: TGTGCCTCTGCCTTTTTTGGACTTACCTACGAGCAGTACTTC
V gene: TRBV14; clone size: .; J gene: TRBJ2-1; D gene: .; CDR3 length: 13; CDR3 protein: CASSPRVRNEQFF; CDR3 DNA: TGTGCCAGCAGCCCGCGGGTGAGGAATGAGCAGTTCTTC
V gene: TRBV7-6; clone size: once; J gene: TRBJ2-6; D gene: .; CDR3 length: 18; CDR3 protein: CASSSPTGGHSGANVLTF; CDR3 DNA: TGTGCCAGCAGCTCACCGACAGGCGGACACTCTGGGGCCAACGTCCTGACTTTC
V gene: TRBV28; clone size: once; J gene: TRBJ1-2; D gene: TRBD1; CDR3 length: 13; CDR3 protein: CASSLGTDYGYTF; CDR3 DNA: TGTGCCAGCAGTCTTGGGACAGACTATGGCTACACCTTC
V gene: TRBV7-8; clone size: .; J gene: TRBJ2-7; D gene: TRBD2; CDR3 length: 16; CDR3 protein: CASSLRGLAGVYEQYF; CDR3 DNA: TGTGCCAGCAGCTTAAGAGGACTAGCGGGAGTATACGAGCAGTACTTC
V gene: TRBV28; clone size: .; J gene: TRBJ2-1; D gene: .; CDR3 length: 15; CDR3 protein: CASSLAGSSYNEQFF; CDR3 DNA: TGTGCCAGCAGTTTGGCGGGAAGCTCCTACAATGAGCAGTTCTTC
V gene: TRBV6-6; clone size: .; J gene: TRBJ2-7; D gene: .; CDR3 length: 15; CDR3 protein: CASSPRNGAAYEQYF; CDR3 DNA: TGTGCCAGCAGTCCCCGCAACGGTGCCGCCTACGAGCAGTACTTC
V gene: TRBV27; clone size: .; J gene: TRBJ2-7; D gene: .; CDR3 length: 12; CDR3 protein: CASRYREREQYF; CDR3 DNA: TGTGCCAGCAGATACAGGGAACGCGAGCAGTACTTC
V gene: TRBV6-1; clone size: once; J gene: TRBJ2-1; D gene: TRBD2; CDR3 length: 14; CDR3 protein: CASSWLAGGNEQFF; CDR3 DNA: TGTGCCAGCAGTTGGTTGGCGGGAGGAAATGAGCAGTTCTTC
V gene: TRBV7-6; clone size: .; J gene: TRBJ2-5; D gene: .; CDR3 length: 16; CDR3 protein: CASSLDLGASQETQYF; CDR3 DNA: TGTGCCAGCAGCTTAGATCTAGGGGCCTCCCAAGAGACCCAGTACTTC
V gene: TRBV29-1; clone size: .; J gene: TRBJ2-5; D gene: TRBD2; CDR3 length: 15; CDR3 protein: CSVERGRVGQETQYF; CDR3 DNA: TGCAGCGTTGAACGGGGGAGGGTCGGGCAAGAGACCCAGTACTTC
V gene: TRBV4-1; clone size: few; J gene: TRBJ1-2; D gene: TRBD1; CDR3 length: 14; CDR3 protein: CASASTGGNYGYTF; CDR3 DNA: TGCGCCAGCGCCTCGACAGGGGGCAACTATGGCTACACCTTC